The sequence of this T cell receptor beta chain was determined in a study of T cell changes during pregnancy in multiple sclerosis. Libraries were prepared by immunoSEQ multiplex PCR; TCRdb keeps only in-frame clonotypes and omits some of them. The sample holds some 100,000 clones; 90% to 95% are singletons and the top ten take 0.7% to 0.9%. J gave up 8 bases and V 0 bases, and 9 bases lay outside the gene matches. The CDR3 consists of 15 residues. Germline V gene data show CDR1 as SGDLS and CDR2 as YYNGEE. Sequencing used peripheral blood, obtained before pregnancy. The rearrangement uses TRBV9 and TRBJ1-2; 8 nucleotides line up with TRBD1. This receptor was obtained from a female donor with multiple sclerosis, enrolled in a pregnancy study. The CDR3 loop is CASSVGRTGTAGYTF. CDR3 coding DNA: TGTGCCAGCAGCGTAGGCAGGACAGGGACTGCCGGCTACACCTTC.